This T cell receptor beta chain is from a study of CD4 T cells in relation to SARS-CoV-2 and coronaviruses. Across the study: PBMCs were cultured with antigen for 10 days before TCR beta sequencing. Shared crossreactive spike epitopes were mapped to their HLA restriction. Findings and limits, study-wide: The cross-reactivity analysis covered only spike protein, not other viral proteins.

Before the COVID-19 pandemic, during about 2011-2019, CD4+ T cells were taken from unexposed donors. The cells were cultured for approximately 10 days before CD4+ T cells were isolated. Cultures held some 1.8 million PBMCs per well with around 10 IU/ml IL-2. As concerns this clone: Antigen specificity is unknown.

Using immunoSEQ multiplex PCR, the repertoire was profiled, and TCRdb retains in-frame clones only, with some absent. Altogether more than 20,000 clones are present, around four fifths being singletons, with the ten largest covering about a sixth. Trimming stripped 5 bases from V and 4 bases from J, with 10 bases between. The germline gives CDR1 SGHTA, CDR2 FQGTGA. The CDR3 sequence is 13 residues long. V and J are TRBV7-3 and TRBJ2-3; D not certain. This sequence originates from a human donor in good health. The sample comprised CD4+ T cells from PBMCs, cultured in vitro. DNA of the CDR3: TGTGCCAGCAGCCCACGGATGGCAGATACGCAGTATTTT. Amino acids: CASSPRMADTQYF.